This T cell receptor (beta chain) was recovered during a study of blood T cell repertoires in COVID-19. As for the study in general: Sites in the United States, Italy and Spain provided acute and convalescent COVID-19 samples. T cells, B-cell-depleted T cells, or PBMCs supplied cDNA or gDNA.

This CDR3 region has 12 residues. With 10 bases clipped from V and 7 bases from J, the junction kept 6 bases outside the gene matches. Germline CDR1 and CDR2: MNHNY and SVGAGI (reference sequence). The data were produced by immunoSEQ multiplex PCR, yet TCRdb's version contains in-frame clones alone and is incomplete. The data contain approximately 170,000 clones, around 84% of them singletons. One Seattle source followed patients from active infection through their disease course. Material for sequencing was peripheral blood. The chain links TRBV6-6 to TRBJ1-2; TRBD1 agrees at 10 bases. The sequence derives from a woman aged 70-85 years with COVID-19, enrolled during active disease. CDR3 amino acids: CATSGTGVGYTF. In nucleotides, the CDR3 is TGTGCCACTTCCGGGACAGGGGTTGGCTACACCTTC.